This T cell receptor (beta chain) was found in a study of spatial heterogeneity in lung cancer. Study results and caveats: Tumoral mutation counts were tracked by counts of expanded intratumoral alpha and beta TCRs.

Time point noted: sample taken at primary tumor resection. Untreated early-stage non-small cell lung cancer patients, fewer than 85 in total, were the donors. TCRdb used MiXCR to reprocess the 5' RACE reads, holding one entry per CDR3 protein. The repertoire has 9,500 to 13,000 distinct CDR3 sequences, roughly an eighth of them found once; the top ten carry less than 15%. This clonotype was found many times. What it binds is not known. This CDR3 comprises 13 residues. Germline CDR1 and CDR2: DFQATT and SNEGSKA (reference sequence). With 6 bases clipped from V and 0 bases from J, the junction kept 2 bases outside the gene matches.

The clonotype was recovered from a female donor with early-stage non-small cell lung cancer. V is TRBV20-1 and J is TRBJ2-3, with 8 bases aligning to TRBD2. Here the sequenced sample was lung tumor tissue, taken at surgery. For the CDR3, the DNA is TGCAGTGCCCCTAGCGGGAGCACAGATACGCAGTATTTT. It yields the protein CSAPSGSTDTQYF.